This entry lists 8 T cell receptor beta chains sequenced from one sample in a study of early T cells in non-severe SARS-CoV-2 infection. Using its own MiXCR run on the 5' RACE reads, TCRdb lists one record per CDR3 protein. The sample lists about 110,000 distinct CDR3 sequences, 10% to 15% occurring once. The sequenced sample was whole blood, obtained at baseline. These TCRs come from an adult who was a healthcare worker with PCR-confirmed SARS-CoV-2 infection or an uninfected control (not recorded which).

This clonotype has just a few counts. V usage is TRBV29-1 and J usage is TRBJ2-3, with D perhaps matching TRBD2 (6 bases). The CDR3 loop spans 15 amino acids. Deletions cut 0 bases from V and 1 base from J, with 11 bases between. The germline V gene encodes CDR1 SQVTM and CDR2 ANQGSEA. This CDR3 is CSVEDLWRGTDTQYF. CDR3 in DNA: TGCAGCGTTGAAGATCTCTGGAGGGGCACAGATACGCAGTATTTT.

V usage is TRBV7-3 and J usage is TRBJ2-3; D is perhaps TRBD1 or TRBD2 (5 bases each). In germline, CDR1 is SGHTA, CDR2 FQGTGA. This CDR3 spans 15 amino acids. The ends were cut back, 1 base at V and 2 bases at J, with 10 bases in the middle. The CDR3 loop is CASSLRGSNTDTQYF. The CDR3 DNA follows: TGTGCCAGCAGCTTAAGGGGGAGCAACACAGATACGCAGTATTTT.

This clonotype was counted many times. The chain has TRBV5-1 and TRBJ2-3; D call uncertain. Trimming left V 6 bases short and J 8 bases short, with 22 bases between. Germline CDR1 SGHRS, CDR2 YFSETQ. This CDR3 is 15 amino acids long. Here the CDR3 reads CASTIGEYLSGTQYF. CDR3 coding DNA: TGCGCCAGCACCATTGGAGAATATCTATCGGGTACGCAGTATTTT.

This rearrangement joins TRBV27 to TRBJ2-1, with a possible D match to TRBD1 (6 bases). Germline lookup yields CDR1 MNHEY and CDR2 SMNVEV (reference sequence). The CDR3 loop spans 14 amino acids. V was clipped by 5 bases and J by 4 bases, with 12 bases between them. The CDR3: CASSARGGYNEQFF. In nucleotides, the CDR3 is TGTGCCAGCAGTGCTAGAGGGGGTTACAATGAGCAGTTCTTC.

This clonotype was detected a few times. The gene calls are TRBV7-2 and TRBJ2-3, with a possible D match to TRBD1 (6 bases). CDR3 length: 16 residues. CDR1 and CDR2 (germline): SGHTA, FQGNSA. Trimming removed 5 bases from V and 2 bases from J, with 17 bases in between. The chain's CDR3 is CASSPGGRGITDTQYF. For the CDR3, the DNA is TGTGCCAGCAGCCCGGGCGGCAGGGGTATCACAGATACGCAGTATTTT. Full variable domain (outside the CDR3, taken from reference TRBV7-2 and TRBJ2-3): GAGVSQSPSNKVTEKGKDVELRCDPISGHTALYWYRQSLGQGLEFLIYFQGNSAPDKSGLPSDRFSAERTGGSVSTLTIQRTQQEDSAVYLCASSPGGRGITDTQYFGPGTRLTVL.

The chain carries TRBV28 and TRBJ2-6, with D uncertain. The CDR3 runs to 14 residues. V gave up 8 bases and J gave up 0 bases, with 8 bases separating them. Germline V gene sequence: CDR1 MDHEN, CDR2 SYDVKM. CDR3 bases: TGTGCCAGCCAACAGCTCTCTGGGGCCAACGTCCTGACTTTC. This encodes CASQQLSGANVLTF.

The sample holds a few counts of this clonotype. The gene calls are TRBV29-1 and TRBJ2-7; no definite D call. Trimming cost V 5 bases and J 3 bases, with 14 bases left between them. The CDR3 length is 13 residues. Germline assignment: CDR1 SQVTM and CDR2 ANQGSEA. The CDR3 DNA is TGCAGCGTTAGGTCGGAAAACAACTACGAGCAGTACTTC. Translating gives CSVRSENNYEQYF.

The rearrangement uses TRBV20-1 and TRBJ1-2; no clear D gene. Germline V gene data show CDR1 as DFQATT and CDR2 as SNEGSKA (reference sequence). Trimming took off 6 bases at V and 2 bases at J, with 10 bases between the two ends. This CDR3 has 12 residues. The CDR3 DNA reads TGCAGTGCAACAAGGGCCAACTATGGCTACACCTTC. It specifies CSATRANYGYTF.